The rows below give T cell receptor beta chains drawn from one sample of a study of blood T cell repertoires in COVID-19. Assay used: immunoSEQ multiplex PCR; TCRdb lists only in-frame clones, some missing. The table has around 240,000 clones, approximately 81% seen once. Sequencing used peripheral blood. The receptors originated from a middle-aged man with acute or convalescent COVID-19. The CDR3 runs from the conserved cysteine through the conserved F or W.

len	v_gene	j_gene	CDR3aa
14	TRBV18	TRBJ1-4	CASSFRDRDEKLFF
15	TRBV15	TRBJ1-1	CATSRPTGWNTEAFF
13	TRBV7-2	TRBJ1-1	CASSLTGVTEAFF
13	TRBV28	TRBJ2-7	CASIGDSNHEQYF
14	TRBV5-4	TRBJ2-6	CASSEAWGANVLTF
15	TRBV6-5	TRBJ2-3	CASKDSGGAADTQYF
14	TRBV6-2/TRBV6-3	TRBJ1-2	CASSYGTENYGYTF
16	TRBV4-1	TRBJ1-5	CASSQAGGQGGQPQHF
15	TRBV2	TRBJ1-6	CASSSDIAGNSPLHF
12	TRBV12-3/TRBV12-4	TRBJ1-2	CASSLAGGGYTF
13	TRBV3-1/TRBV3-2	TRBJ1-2	CASRAFGSYGYTF
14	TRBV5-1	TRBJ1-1	CASRNTGGNTEAFF
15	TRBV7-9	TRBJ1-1	CASSLAQGWVTEAFF
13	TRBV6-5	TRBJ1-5	CASISSEAQPQHF
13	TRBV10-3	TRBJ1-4	CAISGQINEKLFF
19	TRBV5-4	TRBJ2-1	CASSLQGLAGRLSYNEQFF
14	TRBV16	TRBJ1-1	CASSQYERRTEAFF
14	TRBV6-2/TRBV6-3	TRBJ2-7	CASSSTRITYEQYF
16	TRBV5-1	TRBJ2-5	CASRPGVAGGPETQYF
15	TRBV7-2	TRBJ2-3	CASSPNGQSTDTQYF
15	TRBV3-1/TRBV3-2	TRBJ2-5	CASSRDREPQETQYF
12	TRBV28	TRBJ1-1	CASRTPGGEAFF
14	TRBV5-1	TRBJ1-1	CASSGQGLGTEAFF
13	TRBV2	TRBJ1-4	CASGRDREEKLFF
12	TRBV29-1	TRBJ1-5	CSVSGSNQPQHF
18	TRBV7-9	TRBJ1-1	CASSRGIQGALGNTEAFF